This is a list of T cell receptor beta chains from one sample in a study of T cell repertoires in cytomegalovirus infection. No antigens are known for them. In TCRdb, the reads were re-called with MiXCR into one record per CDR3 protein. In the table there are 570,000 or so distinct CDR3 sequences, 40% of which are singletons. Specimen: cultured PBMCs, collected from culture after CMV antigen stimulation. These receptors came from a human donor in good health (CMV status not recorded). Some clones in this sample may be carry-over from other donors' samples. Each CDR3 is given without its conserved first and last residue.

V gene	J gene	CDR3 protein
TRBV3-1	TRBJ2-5	ASSQDLGSHQTQY
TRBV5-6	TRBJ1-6	ASSSTGGLSSPLH
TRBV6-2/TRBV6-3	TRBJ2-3	ASSYDPLRAGYTQY
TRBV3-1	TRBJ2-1	ASSQDNPPGNEQF
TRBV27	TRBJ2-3	ASIPRAYVHGTQY
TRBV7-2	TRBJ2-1	ASSLAFSLNEQF
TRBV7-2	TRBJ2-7	ASSLTGLADEQY
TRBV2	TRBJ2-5	AFTRGREETQY
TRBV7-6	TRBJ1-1	ASSSQQGLRAEAF
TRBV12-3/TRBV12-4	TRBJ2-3	ASSFQASSTDTQY
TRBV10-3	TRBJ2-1	AISDRPVLGQF
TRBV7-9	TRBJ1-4	ASGRETNEKLF
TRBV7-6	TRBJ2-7	ASSSFSGRGGIYEQY
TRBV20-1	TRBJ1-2	SARDERAGYT
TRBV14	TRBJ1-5	ASSLQKHGPRGSNQPQH
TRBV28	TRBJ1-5	ASSPSDRENQPQH
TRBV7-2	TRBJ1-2	ASSLAMTGNYGYT
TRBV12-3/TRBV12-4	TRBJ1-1	ASNDSTGEAF
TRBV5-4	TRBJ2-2	ASSLGGGDNTGELF
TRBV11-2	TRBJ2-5	ASSLRVQSFFVQETQY
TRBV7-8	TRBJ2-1	ASSPRGGPNEQF
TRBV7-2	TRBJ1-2	ASGRDRNYGYT
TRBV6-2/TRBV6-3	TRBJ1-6	ASSETLDIRNSPLH
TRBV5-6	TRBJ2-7	ASSLLGDTYEQY
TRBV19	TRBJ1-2	ASSSRQIYGYT
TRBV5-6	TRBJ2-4	ASSLGGGAKNIQY
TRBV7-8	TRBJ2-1	ASSLGRGSSYNEQF
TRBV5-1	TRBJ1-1	ASSLATGDFAEAF
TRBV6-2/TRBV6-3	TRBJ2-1	ASSYRGRLAGPYNEQF
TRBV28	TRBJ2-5	ASSFFADQETQY
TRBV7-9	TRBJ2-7	ASSSTPGQVTYEQY
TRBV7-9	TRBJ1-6	ASSLTSPGSPLH
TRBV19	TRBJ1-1	ASHLTGGRRAF